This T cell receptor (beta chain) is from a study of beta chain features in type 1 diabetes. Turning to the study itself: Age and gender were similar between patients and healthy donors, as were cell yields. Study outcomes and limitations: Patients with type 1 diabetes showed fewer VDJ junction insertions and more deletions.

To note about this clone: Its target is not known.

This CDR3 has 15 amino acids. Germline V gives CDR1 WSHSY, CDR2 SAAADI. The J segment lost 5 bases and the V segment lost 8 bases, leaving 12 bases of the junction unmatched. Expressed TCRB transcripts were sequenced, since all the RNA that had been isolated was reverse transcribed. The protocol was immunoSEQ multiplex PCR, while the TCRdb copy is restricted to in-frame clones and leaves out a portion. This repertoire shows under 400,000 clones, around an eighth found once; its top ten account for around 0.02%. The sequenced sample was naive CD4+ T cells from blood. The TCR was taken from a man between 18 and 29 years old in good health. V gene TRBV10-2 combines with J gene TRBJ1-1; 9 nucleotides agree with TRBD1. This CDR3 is CASGSPDRGRTEAFF. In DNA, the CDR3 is TGCGCCAGCGGAAGCCCGGACAGGGGACGGACTGAAGCTTTCTTT.